This TCR beta chain is drawn from a study of T cells in Graves' hyperthyroidism and ophthalmopathy (dated by TCRdb to the late 2010s). About the full investigation: Peripheral blood samples were taken at initial diagnosis, before any treatment was given. A discovery cohort of roughly 100 patients, approximately 45 with Graves' ophthalmopathy and under 60 with stable Graves' hyperthyroidism, was used to find distinguishing TCR V-J signatures. Whether ophthalmopathy could be predicted prospectively was tested in an independent validation cohort made up of approximately 19 hyperthyroidism patients plus 17 patients who later progressed to ophthalmopathy. The 100 or so discovery patients were randomly divided into training and test sets at a 7:3 ratio. In addition, the study compared T-cell repertoires in thyroid tissue and in blood from five or six Graves' hyperthyroidism patients. Following sampling, methimazole starting at 30 mg daily was given to hyperthyroidism patients, and high-dose intravenous methylprednisolone was given to ophthalmopathy patients. TCR Vbeta CDR3 sequencing of approximately 140 peripheral blood samples (approximately 44 ophthalmopathy, roughly 74 hyperthyroidism and approximately 17 progressor patients) is reported in the paper.

This clonotype appeared many times. The specificity of this receptor is unknown. Base qualities are not at hand, and no much larger clone is one base apart. The TCR beta CDR3 regions were amplified from the RNA transcripts. For the first round of RT-PCR on the TCR CDR3, the HTBI primer set was used together with the Qiagen OneStep RT-PCR kit. Libraries were constructed in a second round of multiplex PCR, after which size selection and purification were carried out. Sequencing of the libraries was done on an Illumina HiSeq2000 using paired-end 100 bp reads. Turning to the authors' computational methods: SOAPnuke was used to process the raw data, removing reads that contained adapters or uncalled bases, had a mean Phred below 15, or lacked an exact match to the constant primer or identifier. COPE v1.2.5 was used to merge high-quality paired reads, and clonotypes were defined as unique nucleotide sequences. MiTCR v1.1 was used to align clonotypes to the IMGT TRBV, TRBD and TRBJ reference segments. The analysis was restricted to V-J combinations with a frequency above 0.0001, which together covered about 99% of the repertoires. A TCS score was defined as the ratio of F50 (clonal expansion) to E x V (chaos), with BLOSUM62-based TCRdist applied between CDR3 peptides within each V-J. Welch's t-statistics and random forest reduced fewer than 550 V-J features to 13, which were used in a naive Bayes classifier (R e1071). Clones were called with MiXCR by TCRdb after fastp trimmed the public reads at Q25, and only in-frame beta chains were retained. Duplicate CDR3 protein sequences are folded into a single record with the most common DNA and genes. The V and J calls here are based on TCRdb, not the publication. The sample table records around 350,000 distinct CDR3 sequences; 15% to 19% of these occur just once. 25% to 30% of the sample is held by the ten biggest clonotypes.

Hyperthyroidism patients were newly diagnosed, with disease duration under 2 months, and aged 18 to 65 years. Any patient with an uncontrolled infection, another autoimmune disease, pregnancy or lactation was excluded. Clinical symptoms, serum thyroxine and TRAb, thyroid ultrasound, and orbital computed tomography formed the basis for the diagnoses. Blood from progressor patients was collected at the time of first diagnosis with hyperthyroidism, before any ophthalmopathy symptoms had appeared. Ficoll-Paque density gradient centrifugation was used to isolate PBMCs from 9.5 to 10 ml of fresh peripheral blood. Patients classed as progressors first received a Graves' hyperthyroidism diagnosis and then went on to develop ophthalmopathy during follow-up. Trizol reagent was used to extract total RNA, and RNA quality was then checked on an Agilent 2100 Bioanalyzer. CDR1 is given as KGHSH and CDR2 as LQKENI, both from the germline V gene. At the junction V is shortened by 0 bases and J by 7 bases, with 13 bases in between. The CDR3 sequence holds 15 residues, the cysteine and phenylalanine included. Only the CDR3 DNA is retained, 45 bases long and in frame from the first base.

The full study reports these points: In cross-validation, a model built on a 13 V-J signature told ophthalmopathy apart from stable hyperthyroidism with under 90% sensitivity and roughly 81% specificity, and in testing the same model reached 80%/75%. Most expanded thyroid clonotypes (frequency above 0.001) were also found in blood, which suggests that blood repertoires may mirror thyroid immune responses. Sample size was not statistically predetermined, and investigators were not blinded to group allocation. In validation, progression to ophthalmopathy was predicted by the model with 70.59% sensitivity and nearly 75% specificity, a median of 6.5 months before onset.

The V gene is TRBV18 and the J gene is TRBJ2-1; the D gene lacks a confident call. The TCR sequence derives from a woman under 30 with Graves' hyperthyroidism that later progressed to Graves' ophthalmopathy. The specimen was blood. The DNA sequence reads TGTGCCAGCTCACCACCGTTCCTAAAAGTAAATGAGCAGTTCTTC. Its protein product is CASSPPFLKVNEQFF.